The clone carrying this TCR beta chain was recorded many times. Antigen: not known. These data are taken from a study of breast tumors, draining lymph nodes, adjacent tissues. Notes on the study in general: Tumor TCR diversity was below lymph nodes but above nontumor tissue.

V was shortened by 7 bases and J by 5 bases, with 15 bases between the two germline ends. The CDR3 spans 15 residues. Per germline, CDR1 MNHEY and CDR2 SVGEGT. TCRdb recomputed calls from the multiplex PCR reads with MiXCR, one row per CDR3 protein. This table holds 75,000 to 100,000 distinct CDR3 sequences, about 21% found once. Axillary draining lymph nodes of breast cancer patients supplied the node samples. The receptor comes from a female donor with breast cancer. Some clones in this sample may be carry-over from other donors' samples. The V and J genes are TRBV6-2 or TRBV6-3 and TRBJ1-6; no definite D call. The specimen was axillary lymph node tissue. The CDR3 loop is CASTSASPHNSPLHF. For the CDR3, the DNA is TGTGCCAGCACCTCGGCCAGCCCCCATAATTCACCCCTCCACTTT.